The text below deals with one T cell receptor (beta chain). This entry belongs to a study of blood T cell repertoires in COVID-19. Study-wide background: Acute-phase and convalescent COVID-19 samples originated in the United States, Italy and Spain. Sample material is recorded as cDNA or gDNA derived from T cells, B-cell-depleted T cells, or PBMCs.

Per the study methods: Researchers report that nucleated cell counts were estimated from reference gene primer amplification. The protocol was immunoSEQ multiplex PCR, while the TCRdb copy is restricted to in-frame clones and leaves out a portion. D and trimming come from the DNA, and the V and J calls and clone size come from that table. The sample contains approximately 65,000 clones, roughly 92% of which appear only once. Per the germline V gene, CDR1 is SNHLY and CDR2 is FYNNEI. V gave up 7 bases and J gave up 5 bases, with 11 bases separating them. CDR3 length: 13 residues. This chain connects TRBV2 to TRBJ2-2; D might be TRBD1 (5 bases). Sequenced material: peripheral blood. The receptor was isolated from a man in his 70s with active COVID-19. Here the CDR3 reads CASILGVTGELFF. CDR3 nucleotides: TGTGCCAGCATCCTAGGGGTGACCGGGGAGCTGTTTTTT. The full variable domain, rest sourced from reference TRBV2 and TRBJ2-2, is EPEVTQTPSHQVTQMGQEVILRCVPISNHLYFYWYRQILGQKVEFLVSFYNNEISEKSEIFDDQFSVERPDGSNFTLKIRSTKLEDSAMYFCASILGVTGELFFGEGSRLTVL.